This T cell receptor (beta chain) originates from a study of blood T cell repertoires in COVID-19. Study-wide background: Donors in the United States, Italy and Spain gave samples during acute or convalescent COVID-19. T cells, B-cell-depleted T cells, or PBMCs provided the cDNA or gDNA that served as material.

The ends were cut back, 5 bases at V and 0 bases at J, with 11 bases in the middle. Germline V gene lookup returns CDR1 GTSNPN and CDR2 SVGIG (reference sequence). The CDR3 totals 13 residues. Methods used by the authors: Counts of nucleated cells, estimated from reference gene primer amplification, were obtained. Some clones are missing from TCRdb's copy, which holds only in-frame ones; the method was immunoSEQ multiplex PCR. For V, J and clone size, that table is used; D and trimming come from the DNA. Altogether about 100,000 clones are present, 75% to 90% being singletons, with the ten largest covering under 2%.

J is TRBJ2-7 and V is TRBV30; D not certain. The clonotype comes from an older man with acute or convalescent COVID-19. Source material: peripheral blood. CDR3 sequence (DNA): TGTGCCTGGCAGTTGACACCCTCCTACGAGCAGTACTTC. Its protein product is CAWQLTPSYEQYF.